This record concerns one T cell receptor (beta chain) sequence. This clonotype has only a few counts. Its recognized antigen is unknown. No qualities accompany the bases; no much larger clone lies one base away. The library was made by 5' RACE. TCRdb lists the instrument as NextSeq 500. Unique molecular identifiers were attached to individual cDNA molecules in the TCR library protocol so that sequencing error and PCR bias could be corrected. TCR alpha and beta chains were both sequenced, and the abundances of alpha and beta sequences in each sample were closely correlated with each other. Processing in the source paper ran as follows. V gene, J gene and CDR3 annotation of TCR sequences was performed with Decombinator V4. TCRs were defined as expanded if a significant change between any two time points was detected under a Poisson model with p below 0.0001. TCR abundances were normalised to the total number of TCRs sequenced per sample and were expressed as counts per million. TRAV1-2 paired with TRAJ12, TRAJ20 or TRAJ33 defined MAIT TCRs, while TRAV10 paired with TRAJ18 defined iNKT TCRs. VDJdb, accessed 1 November 2021, was searched for CMV, EBV and SARS-CoV-2 annotated TCRs, excluding TCRs annotated for multiple antigens. TCRdb reprocessing: public reads trimmed at Q25 with fastp, clones called with MiXCR, in-frame beta chains kept. Every CDR3 protein is listed once, alongside the most common genes and DNA of its rows. V and J calls and clone size were set by TCRdb, not the authors. This sample has tens of thousands of distinct CDR3 sequences in its table, and about an eighth of those were observed once. About 4% of the sample lies in the top ten.

The data stem from a study of early T cells in non-severe SARS-CoV-2 infection (dated by TCRdb to the early 2020s). General notes on the study: Because TCR sequencing relied on bulk RNA taken from unsorted whole blood, pairing of alpha and beta chains was not possible. Broader findings and caveats from the paper: VDJdb matching was skewed toward anti-spike CD8 responses and likely underestimated virus-specific expansions, missing private and CD4 specificities.

From a lookup of the germline V gene, CDR1 and CDR2 are SGHTA and FQGNSA. The germline V end is reduced by 4 bases and the J end by 1 base; junction bases left unmatched: 3. The CDR3 numbers 16 residues from cysteine through phenylalanine. Only the CDR3 portion is preserved as DNA: 48 bases, with reading frame beginning at the first base. Set within a cohort of healthcare workers in London, UK, this nested case-control study involved weekly PCR testing of nasopharyngeal swabs along with blood sampling. Healthcare workers were recruited between 23 and 31 March 2020, during the week of the UK lockdown, and were followed weekly for up to roughly 15 weeks.

The sequence is built from TRBV7-2 and TRBJ2-5; 13 bases in the middle match TRBD2. The receptor was isolated from an adult who was a healthcare worker with PCR-confirmed SARS-CoV-2 infection or an uninfected control (not recorded which). Input material: whole blood. DNA sequence: TGTGCCAGCAGCTCTCGACTAGCGGGGGGCCAAGAGACCCAGTACTTC. This codes for CASSSRLAGGQETQYF.